The 8 T cell receptor beta chains listed next were all sequenced from one sample in a study of shared clonotypes between healthy human individuals. The method was immunoSEQ multiplex PCR; TCRdb's version includes in-frame clones alone and lacks a portion of them. The sample consists of about 1.1 million clones, 75% to 85% of them appearing once. The sequenced material came from memory CD4+ T cells from PBMCs. Regarding subset: CD45RA-negative fraction. Every receptor here comes from a man younger than 35 in good health. Some clones in this sample may be carry-over from other donors' samples.

The sample holds a few counts of this clone. The rearrangement joins TRBV6-8 to TRBJ1-1, with 9 bases aligning to TRBD1. The CDR3 covers 18 residues. The ends lost 0 bases at V and 5 bases at J; junction bases unmatched: 13. Germline loops: CDR1 MNHGY, CDR2 SAAAGT. For the CDR3, the DNA is TGTGCCAGCAGTTACTCGGTCCCCACAGGGGGCTGGGTTACTGAAGCTTTCTTT. Protein product: CASSYSVPTGGWVTEAFF.

This clone was counted once. This sequence joins TRBV5-1 and TRBJ1-5; TRBD1 agrees at 7 bases. The CDR3 consists of 16 residues. Germline V gene lookup returns CDR1 SGHRS and CDR2 YFSETQ. V shed 0 bases and J 1 base; nucleotides not matched to a gene: 4. The CDR3 region is CASSLGAGGSNQPQHF. The CDR3 DNA is TGCGCCAGCAGCTTGGGGGCAGGGGGAAGCAATCAGCCCCAGCATTTT. The full variable domain, its missing parts supplied by reference TRBV5-1 and TRBJ1-5, is KAGVTQTPRYLIKTRGQQVTLSCSPISGHRSVSWYQQTPGQGLQFLFEYFSETQRNKGNFPGRFSGRQFSNSRSEMNVSTLELGDSALYLCASSLGAGGSNQPQHFGDGTRLSIL.

As to this clone: This specimen includes other DNA sequences encoding the same CDR3. This chain links TRBV7-2 with TRBJ1-1; D unclear. Between the trimmed V and J ends, which lost 1 base and 2 bases, there was a span of 2 bases. The CDR3 sequence is 12 residues long. Germline V gene sequence: CDR1 SGHTA, CDR2 FQGNSA. CDR3 DNA sequence: TGTGCCAGCAGCTTAGTAAACACTGAAGCTTTCTTT. This gives the protein CASSLVNTEAFF.

This chain connects TRBV15 to TRBJ2-3; D is unresolved. The germline V gene encodes CDR1 LNHNV and CDR2 YYDKDF (reference sequence). The V end lost 4 bases, the J end lost 3 bases, and 2 bases lay between the germline ends. The CDR3 contains 11 residues. For the CDR3, the DNA is TGTGCCACCAGCAATACAGATACGCAGTATTTT. Protein product: CATSNTDTQYF.

The V call is TRBV14, the J call TRBJ2-1; weak D call: TRBD2 (6 bases). The CDR3 spans 16 residues. V lost 1 base and J 2 bases, leaving 12 bases between the germline ends. Germline CDR1 is SGHDN and CDR2 is FVKESK. The CDR3 DNA sequence: TGTGCCAGCAGCCAAGCTCGGCGGACTACCTACAATGAGCAGTTCTTC. Translating it yields CASSQARRTTYNEQFF.

V and J are TRBV28 and TRBJ2-7, with a tentative D call TRBD1 (5 bases). The CDR3 length is 15 residues. V was clipped by 5 bases and J by 6 bases, with 20 bases between them. Germline CDR1 MDHEN, CDR2 SYDVKM. CDR3 nucleotides: TGTGCCAGCAGTGAAATGGGGCAGCTTGAAGGCGAGCAGTACTTC. This sequence encodes CASSEMGQLEGEQYF.

The chain has TRBV25-1 and TRBJ2-7; D ambiguous. CDR1 MGHDK and CDR2 SYGVNS come from the germline V gene. The CDR3 loop spans 11 amino acids. Trimming shortened V by 6 bases and J by 3 bases, and 6 bases separated the two germline ends. In DNA form, the CDR3 reads TGTGCCAGCAGCCAGTTCTACGAGCAGTACTTC. Its protein product is CASSQFYEQYF.

The chain has TRBV28 and TRBJ2-7; a possible D gene is TRBD1 (6 bases). There are 14 residues in the CDR3. V was cut by 7 bases and J by 0 bases, with 13 bases left in between. Germline-derived CDR1 and CDR2 are MDHEN and SYDVKM. As DNA, the CDR3 is TGTGCCAGCACCATTCAGGGGAACTCCTACGAGCAGTACTTC. Translated, it gives CASTIQGNSYEQYF.